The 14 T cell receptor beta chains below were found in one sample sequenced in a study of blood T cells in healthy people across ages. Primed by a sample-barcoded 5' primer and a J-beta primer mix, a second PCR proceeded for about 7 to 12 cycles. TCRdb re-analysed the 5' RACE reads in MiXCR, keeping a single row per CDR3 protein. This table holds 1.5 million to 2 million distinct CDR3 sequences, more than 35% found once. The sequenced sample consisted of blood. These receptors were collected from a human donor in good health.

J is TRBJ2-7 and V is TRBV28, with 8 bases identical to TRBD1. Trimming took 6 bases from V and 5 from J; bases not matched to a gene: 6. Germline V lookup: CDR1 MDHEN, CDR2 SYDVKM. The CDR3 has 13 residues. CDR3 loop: CASRSGQDHEQYF. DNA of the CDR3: TGTGCCAGCAGATCGGGACAGGACCACGAGCAGTACTTC.

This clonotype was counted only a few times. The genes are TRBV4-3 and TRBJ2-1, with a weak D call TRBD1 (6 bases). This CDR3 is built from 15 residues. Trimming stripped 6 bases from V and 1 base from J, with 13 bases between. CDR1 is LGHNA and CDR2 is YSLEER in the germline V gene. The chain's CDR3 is CASSGDRRSYNEQFF. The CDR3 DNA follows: TGCGCCAGCAGTGGCGACAGGCGATCCTACAATGAGCAGTTCTTC.

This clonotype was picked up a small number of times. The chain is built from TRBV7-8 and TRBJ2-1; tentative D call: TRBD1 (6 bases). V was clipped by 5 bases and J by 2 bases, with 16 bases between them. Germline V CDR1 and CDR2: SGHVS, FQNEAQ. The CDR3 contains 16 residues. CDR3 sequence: CASSLYRVSTYNEQFF. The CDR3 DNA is TGTGCCAGCAGCCTTTACAGGGTTTCTACCTACAATGAGCAGTTCTTC.

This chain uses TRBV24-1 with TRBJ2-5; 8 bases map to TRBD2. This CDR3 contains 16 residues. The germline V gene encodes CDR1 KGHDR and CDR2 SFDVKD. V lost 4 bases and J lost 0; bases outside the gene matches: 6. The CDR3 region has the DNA TGTGCCACCAGTGACTTGAGCGGGGGACACCAAGAGACCCAGTACTTC. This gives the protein CATSDLSGGHQETQYF.

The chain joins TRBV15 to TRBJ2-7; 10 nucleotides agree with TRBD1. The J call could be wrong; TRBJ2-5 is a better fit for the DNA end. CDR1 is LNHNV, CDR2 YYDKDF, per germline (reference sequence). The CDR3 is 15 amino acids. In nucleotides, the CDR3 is TGTGCCACCAGAATAGGGACAGGGGCGGCGGAGACCCAGTACTTC. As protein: CATRIGTGAAETQYF.

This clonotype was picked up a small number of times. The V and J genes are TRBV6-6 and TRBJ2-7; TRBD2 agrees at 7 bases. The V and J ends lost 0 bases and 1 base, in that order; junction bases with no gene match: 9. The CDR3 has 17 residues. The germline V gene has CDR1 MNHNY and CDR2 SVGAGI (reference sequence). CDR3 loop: CASSYSLGGMSSYEQYF. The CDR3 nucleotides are TGTGCCAGCAGTTACTCGTTGGGGGGGATGTCATCCTACGAGCAGTACTTC.

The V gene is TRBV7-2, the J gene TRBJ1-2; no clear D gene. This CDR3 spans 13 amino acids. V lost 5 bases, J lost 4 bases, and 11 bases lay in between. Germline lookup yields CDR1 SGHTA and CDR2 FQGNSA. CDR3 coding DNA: TGTGCCAGCAGCCAAAGCATCTCCTATGGCTACACCTTC. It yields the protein CASSQSISYGYTF.

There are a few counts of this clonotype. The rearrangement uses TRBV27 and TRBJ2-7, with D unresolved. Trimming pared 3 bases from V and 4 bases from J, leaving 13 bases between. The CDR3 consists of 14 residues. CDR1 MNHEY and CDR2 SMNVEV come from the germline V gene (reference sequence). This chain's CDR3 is CASSFLGFRYEQYF. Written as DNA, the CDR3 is TGTGCCAGCAGTTTTTTGGGGTTCAGGTACGAGCAGTACTTC.

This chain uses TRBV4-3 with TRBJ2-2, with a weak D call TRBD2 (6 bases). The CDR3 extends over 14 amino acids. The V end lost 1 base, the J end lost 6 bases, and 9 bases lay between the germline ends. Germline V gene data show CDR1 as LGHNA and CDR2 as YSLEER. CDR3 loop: CASSQASVAGELFF. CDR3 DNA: TGCGCCAGCAGCCAAGCTAGCGTCGCCGGGGAGCTGTTTTTT.

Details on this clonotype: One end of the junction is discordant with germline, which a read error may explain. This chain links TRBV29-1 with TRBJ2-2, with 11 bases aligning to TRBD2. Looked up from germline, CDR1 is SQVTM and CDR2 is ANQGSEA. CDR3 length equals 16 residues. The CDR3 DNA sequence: TGCAGCGTTACCACCCTAGCGGGGGGAAACACCGGGGGGCTGTTTTTT. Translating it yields CSVTTLAGGNTGGLFF.

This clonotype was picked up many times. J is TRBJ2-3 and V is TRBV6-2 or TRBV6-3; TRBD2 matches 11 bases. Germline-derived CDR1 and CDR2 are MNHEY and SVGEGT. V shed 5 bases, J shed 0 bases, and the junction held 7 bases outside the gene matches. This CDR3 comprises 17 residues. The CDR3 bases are TGTGCCAGCAGTCCAAGACTAGCGGGACTGAGCACAGATACGCAGTATTTT. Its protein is CASSPRLAGLSTDTQYF.

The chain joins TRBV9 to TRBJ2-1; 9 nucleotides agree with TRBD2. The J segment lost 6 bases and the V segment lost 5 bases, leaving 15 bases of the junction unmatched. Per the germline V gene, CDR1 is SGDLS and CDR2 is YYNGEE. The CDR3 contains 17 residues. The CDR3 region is CASSTSGRLPQTNEQFF. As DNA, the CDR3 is TGTGCCAGCAGTACTAGCGGGCGCCTACCTCAAACCAATGAGCAGTTCTTC. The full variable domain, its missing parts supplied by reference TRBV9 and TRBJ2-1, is DSGVTQTPKHLITATGQRVTLRCSPRSGDLSVYWYQQSLDQGLQFLIQYYNGEERAKGNILERFSAQQFPDLHSELNLSSLELGDSALYFCASSTSGRLPQTNEQFFGPGTRLTVL.

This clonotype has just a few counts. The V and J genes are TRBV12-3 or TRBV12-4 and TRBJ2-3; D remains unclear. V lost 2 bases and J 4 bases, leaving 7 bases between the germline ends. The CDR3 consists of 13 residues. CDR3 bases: TGTGCCAGCAGTTTAAGGAGTGCAGATACGCAGTATTTT. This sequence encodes CASSLRSADTQYF.

The CDR3 DNA follows: TGTGCCAGCAGTTACTCATTCGGGGGCCGGGAGACCCAGTACTTC. Its translation: CASSYSFGGRETQYF. The J gene is TRBJ2-7, the V gene TRBV6-2 or TRBV6-3; D assignment may be TRBD1 or TRBD2 (6 bases each). TRBJ2-5 matches the DNA end more closely, so the J call is doubtful. The CDR3 is 15 residues long. The germline V gene encodes CDR1 MNHEY and CDR2 SVGEGT.